This T cell receptor beta chain comes out of a study of blood T cell repertoires in COVID-19. Overall study context: COVID-19 samples, acute and convalescent, were from the United States, Italy and Spain. Sources were T cells, B-cell-depleted T cells, or PBMCs; the material itself was cDNA or gDNA.

Per the study methods: Amplified reference gene primers provided the basis for estimating nucleated cell counts. TCRdb keeps only in-frame clones here, not all; method: immunoSEQ multiplex PCR. The V and J calls and clone size are taken from that table; D and trimming were inferred from the DNA. Among some 8,000 clones, approximately 84% were seen once, and the ten largest hold roughly a sixth. The CDR3 length is 16 residues. V trimming: 0 bases; J trimming: 5 bases; junction bases outside the gene matches: 9. Germline V gene data show CDR1 as LNHNV and CDR2 as YYDKDF (reference sequence). The TCR comes from a human donor with active COVID-19. The donor label of this sample is uncertain. This sequence joins TRBV15 and TRBJ1-2, with 7 positions matching TRBD1. The specimen was peripheral blood. The CDR3: CATSREWGDSAYGYTF. The CDR3 nucleotides read TGTGCCACCAGCAGAGAGTGGGGGGACAGCGCATATGGCTACACCTTC.